This TCR beta chain was sequenced during a study of regulatory T cells in long-lasting Graves disease. Time point defined: newly diagnosed GD, antithyroid drugs for less than 3 months. Isolated PBMC RNA provided the starting material for the TCR library. EDTA tubes received around 9.4 milliliters of collected peripheral blood. The germline V gene encodes CDR1 LNHNV and CDR2 YYDKDF (reference sequence). CDR3 length: 12 amino acids. V lost 3 bases to trimming and J lost 7 bases; unmatched junction nucleotides: 1. For TCR beta, libraries came from iRepertoire HTBI primers and Arm-PCR of CDR3 regions. TCRdb processed the multiplex PCR reads anew with MiXCR; each CDR3 protein has one entry. Of around 250,000 distinct CDR3 sequences listed, approximately 18% are singletons. These data were also reused for a study on T cells in Graves' hyperthyroidism and ophthalmopathy. Per that paper: The HTBI primer set served for first-round RT-PCR of the TCR CDR3. Also found in blood were most expanded thyroid clonotypes above 0.001.

The TCR sequence derives from a woman aged 25-40 years with Graves disease. Here the sequenced sample was peripheral blood mononuclear cells (PBMCs), taken at new diagnosis, from a patient treated with antithyroid drugs. This chain links TRBV15 with TRBJ1-2, with TRBD1 matching 8 bases. The CDR3 coding sequence is TGTGCCACCAGCAGGGGACAGGCTGGCTACACCTTC. It translates to CATSRGQAGYTF.